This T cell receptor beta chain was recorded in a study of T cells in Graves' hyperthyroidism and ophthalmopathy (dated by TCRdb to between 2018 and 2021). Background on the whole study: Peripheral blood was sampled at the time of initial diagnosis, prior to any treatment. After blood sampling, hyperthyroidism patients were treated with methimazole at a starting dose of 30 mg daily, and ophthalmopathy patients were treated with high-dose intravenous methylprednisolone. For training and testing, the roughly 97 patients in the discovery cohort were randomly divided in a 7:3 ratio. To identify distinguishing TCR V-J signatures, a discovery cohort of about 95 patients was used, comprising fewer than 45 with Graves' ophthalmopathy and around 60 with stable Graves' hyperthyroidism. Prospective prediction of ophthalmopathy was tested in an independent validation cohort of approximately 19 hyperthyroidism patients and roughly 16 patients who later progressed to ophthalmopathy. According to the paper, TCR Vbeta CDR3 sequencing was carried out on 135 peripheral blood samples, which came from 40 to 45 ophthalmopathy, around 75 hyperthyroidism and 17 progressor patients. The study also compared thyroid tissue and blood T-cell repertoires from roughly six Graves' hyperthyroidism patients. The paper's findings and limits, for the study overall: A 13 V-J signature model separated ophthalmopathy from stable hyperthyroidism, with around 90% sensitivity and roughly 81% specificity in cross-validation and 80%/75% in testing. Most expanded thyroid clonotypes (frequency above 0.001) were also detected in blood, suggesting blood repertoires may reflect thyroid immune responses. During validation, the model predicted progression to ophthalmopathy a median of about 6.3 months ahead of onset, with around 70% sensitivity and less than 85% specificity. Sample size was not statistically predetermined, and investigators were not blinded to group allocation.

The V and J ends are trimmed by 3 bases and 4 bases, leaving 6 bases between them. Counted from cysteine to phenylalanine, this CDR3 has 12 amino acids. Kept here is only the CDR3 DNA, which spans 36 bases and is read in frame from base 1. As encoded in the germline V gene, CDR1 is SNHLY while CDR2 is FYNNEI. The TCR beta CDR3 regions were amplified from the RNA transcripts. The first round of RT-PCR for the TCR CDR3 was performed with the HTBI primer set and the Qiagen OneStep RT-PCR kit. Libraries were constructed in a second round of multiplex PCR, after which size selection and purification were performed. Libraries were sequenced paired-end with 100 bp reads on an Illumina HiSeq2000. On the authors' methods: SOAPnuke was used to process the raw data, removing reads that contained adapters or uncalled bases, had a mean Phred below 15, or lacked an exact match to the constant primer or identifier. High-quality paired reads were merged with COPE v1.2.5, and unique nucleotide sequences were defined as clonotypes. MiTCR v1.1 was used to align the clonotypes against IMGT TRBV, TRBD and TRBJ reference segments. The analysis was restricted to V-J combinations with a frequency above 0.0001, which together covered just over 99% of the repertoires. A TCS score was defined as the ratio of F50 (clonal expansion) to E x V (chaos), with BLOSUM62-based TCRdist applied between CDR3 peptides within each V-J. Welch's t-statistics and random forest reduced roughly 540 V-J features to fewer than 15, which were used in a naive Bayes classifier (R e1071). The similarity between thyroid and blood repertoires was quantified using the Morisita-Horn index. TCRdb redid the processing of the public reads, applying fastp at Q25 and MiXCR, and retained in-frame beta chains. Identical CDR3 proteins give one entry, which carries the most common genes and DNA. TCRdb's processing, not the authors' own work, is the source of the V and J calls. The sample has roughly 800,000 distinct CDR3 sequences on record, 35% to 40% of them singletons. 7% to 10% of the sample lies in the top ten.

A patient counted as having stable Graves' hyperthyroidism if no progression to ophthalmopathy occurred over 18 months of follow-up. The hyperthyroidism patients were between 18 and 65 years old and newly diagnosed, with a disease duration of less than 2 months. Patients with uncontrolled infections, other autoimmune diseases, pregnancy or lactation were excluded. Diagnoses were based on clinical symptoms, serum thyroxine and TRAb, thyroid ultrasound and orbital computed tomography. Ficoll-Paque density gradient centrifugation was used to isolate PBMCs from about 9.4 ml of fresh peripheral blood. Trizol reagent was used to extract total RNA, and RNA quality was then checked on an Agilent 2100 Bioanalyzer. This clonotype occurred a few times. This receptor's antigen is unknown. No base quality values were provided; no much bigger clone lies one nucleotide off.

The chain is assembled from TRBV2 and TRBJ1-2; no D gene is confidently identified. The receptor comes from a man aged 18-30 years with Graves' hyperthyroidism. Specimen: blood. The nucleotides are TGTGCCAGCAGTGATACGGGCTATGGCTACACCTTC. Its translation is CASSDTGYGYTF.